This entry describes one T cell receptor beta chain. The data were taken from a study of T-cell memory formation after mild COVID-19. This CDR3 spans 14 amino acids. Germline V CDR1 and CDR2: SGDLS, YYNGEE. V dropped 0 bases and J dropped 6 bases, with 10 bases sitting between them. TCRdb re-called the 5' RACE reads with MiXCR, one entry per CDR3 protein. This table holds about 610,000 distinct CDR3 sequences, 17% found once. The source is an adult woman who had mild COVID-19 (a few samples of this study predate the infection). Cell type and time point are not known. This chain uses TRBV9 with TRBJ1-5, with D maybe TRBD1 (5 bases). The sequencing sample was made of PBMCs or a T cell subset sorted from them (not recorded which). The chain's CDR3 is CASSVGEGPQPQHF. CDR3 in DNA: TGTGCCAGCAGCGTAGGGGAGGGGCCTCAGCCCCAGCATTTT.